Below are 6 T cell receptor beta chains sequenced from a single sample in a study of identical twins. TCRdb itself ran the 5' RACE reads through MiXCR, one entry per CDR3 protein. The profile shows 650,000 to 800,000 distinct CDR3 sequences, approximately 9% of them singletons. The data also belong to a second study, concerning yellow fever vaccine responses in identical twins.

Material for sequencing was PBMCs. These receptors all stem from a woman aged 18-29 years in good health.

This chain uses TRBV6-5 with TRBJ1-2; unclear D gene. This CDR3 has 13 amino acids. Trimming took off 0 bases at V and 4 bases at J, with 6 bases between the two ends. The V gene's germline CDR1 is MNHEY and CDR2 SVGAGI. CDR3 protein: CASSYSTLYGYTF. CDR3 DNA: TGTGCCAGCAGTTACTCGACACTCTATGGCTACACCTTC.

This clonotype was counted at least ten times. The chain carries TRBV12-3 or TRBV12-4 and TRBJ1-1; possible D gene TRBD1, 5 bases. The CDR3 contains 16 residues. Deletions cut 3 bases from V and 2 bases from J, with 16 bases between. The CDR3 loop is CASSFHQGRPNTEAFF. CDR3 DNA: TGTGCCAGCAGTTTTCACCAGGGAAGACCTAACACTGAAGCTTTCTTT.

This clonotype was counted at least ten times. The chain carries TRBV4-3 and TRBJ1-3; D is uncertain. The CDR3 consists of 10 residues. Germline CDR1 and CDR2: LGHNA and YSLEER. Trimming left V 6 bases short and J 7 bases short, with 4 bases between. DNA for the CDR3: TGCGCCAGCAGAGTGAACACCATATATTTT. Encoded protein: CASRVNTIYF.

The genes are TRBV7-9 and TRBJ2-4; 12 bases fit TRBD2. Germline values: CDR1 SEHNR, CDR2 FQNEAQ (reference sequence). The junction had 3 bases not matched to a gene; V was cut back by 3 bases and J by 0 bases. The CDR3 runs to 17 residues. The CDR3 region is CASSLGLAGLAKNIQYF. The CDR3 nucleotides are TGTGCCAGCAGCTTGGGACTAGCGGGTCTAGCCAAAAACATTCAGTACTTC. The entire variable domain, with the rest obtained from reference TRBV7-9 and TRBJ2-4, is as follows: DTGVSQNPRHKITKRGQNVTFRCDPISEHNRLYWYRQTLGQGPEFLTYFQNEAQLEKSRLLSDRFSAERPKGSFSTLEIQRTEQGDSAMYLCASSLGLAGLAKNIQYFGAGTRLSVL.

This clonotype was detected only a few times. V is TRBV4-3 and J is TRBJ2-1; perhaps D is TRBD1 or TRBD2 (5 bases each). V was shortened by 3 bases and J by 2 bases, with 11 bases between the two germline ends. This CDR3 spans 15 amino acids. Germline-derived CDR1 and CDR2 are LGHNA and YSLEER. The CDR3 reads CASSQSRGPYNEQFF. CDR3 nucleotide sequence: TGCGCCAGCAGCCAGTCCCGGGGACCCTACAATGAGCAGTTCTTC.

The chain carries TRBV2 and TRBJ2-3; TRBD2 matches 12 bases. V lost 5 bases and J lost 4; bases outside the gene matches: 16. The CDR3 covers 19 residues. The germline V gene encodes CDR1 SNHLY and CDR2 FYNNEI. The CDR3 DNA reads TGTGCCAGCAGTTTAGGAGGGATCCCGGGACTAGCGGGCGCAGATACGCAGTATTTT. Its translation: CASSLGGIPGLAGADTQYF.